The T cell receptor beta chain under discussion was sequenced for a study of T cell repertoires in cytomegalovirus infection (dated by TCRdb to the late 2010s). Context from the whole study: Recently identified HLA-C-restricted CMV epitopes, whose presentation resists viral immunomodulation, were targeted by peptide stimulations together with well-studied HLA-B-restricted epitopes. Donor HLA type was relevant to the analysis, because carriage of CMV infection together with the matching HLA type was indicated by public TCR beta signatures.

The reads were generated on an Illumina HiSeq 1500. Starting from the raw public reads, TCRdb applied fastp trimming at Q25, assembled clones with MiXCR and retained in-frame beta chains. Merged by CDR3 protein, the rows form single entries marked with the most common genes and DNA. This sample gives some 500,000 distinct CDR3 sequences in total; 30% to 40% of them show up just once. The ten largest clones represent under 20% of the sample. Details on this clonotype: Its antigen has not been determined. No base qualities exist here, and no much larger clone lies one base off it.

Results the study describes overall, beyond this receptor: The ex vivo response was dominated by HLA-C-restricted CMV-specific TCR beta clonotypes, and the single most frequent clonotype in two of eight donors was supplied by these HLA-C-restricted clonotypes. Carriers of CMV infection plus the relevant HLA type were discriminated by the cumulative frequency of public TCR beta family members in the study cohort and in an independent roughly 340-donor cohort.

The CDR3 sequence holds 19 residues, the cysteine and phenylalanine included. The CDR3 DNA has 57 bases and is translated from base 1. Sequences DFQATT (CDR1) and SNEGSKA (CDR2) are obtained from the germline V gene (reference sequence). V has 5 bases trimmed and J has 3 bases trimmed; junction bases matching no gene number 18. This specimen's treatment or condition label, per the study, means: in vitro stimulation with specific CMV peptide epitopes to enrich CMV-specific T cells. The material sequenced was cultured PBMCs, taken from culture after CMV antigen stimulation. The chain is assembled from TRBV20-1 and TRBJ2-1, with 11 bases aligning to TRBD2. This TCR was sampled from a human donor in good health (CMV status not recorded). Some clones in this sample may be carry-over from other donors' samples. The encoded CDR3 is CSAPKLDFSGRAFYNEQFF. The nucleotide sequence is TGCAGTGCTCCTAAGCTCGATTTTAGCGGGAGGGCCTTCTACAATGAGCAGTTCTTC.